This TCR beta chain was captured by sequencing in a study of radiation and T cells in renal cell carcinoma. Study-wide points: From baseline, blood top tumor clonotypes peaked at 2 weeks post-radiation.

The time point is: baseline pretreatment blood. Treatment in this sample: 15 Gy SBRT to primary tumor, nephrectomy 4 weeks later. CDR1 is SGDLS and CDR2 is YYNGEE in the germline V gene. Trimming at V came to 0 bases and at J to 10 bases, leaving 11 bases not matched to a gene. The CDR3 is 16 residues long. This clone was seen a single time. Its antigen is unidentified. The protocol was immunoSEQ multiplex PCR, while the TCRdb copy is restricted to in-frame clones and leaves out a portion. The sample includes approximately 120,000 clones, approximately 82% of them seen just once. The receptor comes from a woman aged 55-69 years with renal cell carcinoma. The sequences come from blood, collected from a patient whose treatment included radiotherapy and nephrectomy. The chain joins TRBV9 to TRBJ2-2; 8 nucleotides align to TRBD2. CDR3 amino acids: CASSVGGSGTSTELFF. DNA of the CDR3: TGTGCCAGCAGCGTAGGAGGTAGCGGGACGTCGACGGAGCTGTTTTTT.